The clone carrying this TCR beta chain has more than one count but fewer than ten. The antigen is undetermined. Unmatched junction bases numbered 4, after V lost 0 bases and J lost 10 bases. This CDR3 has 16 residues. Per the germline V gene, CDR1 is SEHNR and CDR2 is FQNEAQ (reference sequence). This sample is part of a study of vaccination and CD4 T cells after COVID-19. For the study at large: Convalescent persons amounted to six males plus four females, two of whom were Hispanic. Post-COVID specimens were obtained a median around 100 days after diagnosis (range 35 to 161). Each of the control cultures got a CEFX pool, an HIV-1 Nef pool, or no peptide.

As to treatment: roughly 10-day PBMC culture with coronavirus spike peptide pools or control peptides (ViraFEST assay). Sequenced with the Oncomine TCR Beta short-read assay was DNA taken from cultured CD4+ T cells. Once CD4+ T cells had been cultured, genomic DNA was extracted from them. TCRdb fed the PCR reads into MiXCR, producing one record per CDR3 protein. The profile covers around 19,000 distinct CDR3 sequences, with about 50% appearing a single time and 6.5% to 9% taken by the ten largest. This sequence originates from a human donor who had recovered from COVID-19. The chain uses TRBV7-9 and TRBJ1-6, with 12 bases lining up with TRBD1. Source material: CD4+ T cells from blood, cultured in vitro. The CDR3 sequence is CASSLARDRGLSPLHF. The CDR3 coding sequence is TGTGCCAGCAGCTTAGCGCGGGACAGGGGGCTGTCACCCCTCCACTTT. The complete variable domain, with remaining parts taken from reference TRBV7-9 and TRBJ1-6, reads DTGVSQNPRHKITKRGQNVTFRCDPISEHNRLYWYRQTLGQGPEFLTYFQNEAQLEKSRLLSDRFSAERPKGSFSTLEIQRTEQGDSAMYLCASSLARDRGLSPLHFGNGTRLTVT.